The rows below give T cell receptor beta chains drawn from one sample of a study of blood T cell repertoires in COVID-19. Assay: immunoSEQ multiplex PCR; the TCRdb copy retains only in-frame clones and omits some. The sample lists hundreds of thousands of clones, 80% to 90% seen once, with 1.1% in the top ten. Sequencing used PBMCs or T cells enriched from blood (not recorded which). Every receptor here comes from a man under 40 who had recovered from COVID-19. Each CDR3 is given with its conserved first and last residue.

TRBV7-2	TRBJ1-4	CASSLGQGGEKLFF
TRBV10-1	TRBJ2-7	CASSEKQGDEQYF
TRBV25-1	TRBJ2-7	CASSKKRLSTYEQYF
TRBV28	TRBJ2-7	CASSFGGTYEQYF
TRBV25-1	TRBJ2-7	CASSAGRVIEQYF
TRBV19	TRBJ1-2	CASTEGLDGYTF
TRBV3-1/TRBV3-2	TRBJ1-2	CASSQAGVGYTF
TRBV12-3/TRBV12-4	TRBJ1-1	CASSLAGIEAFF
TRBV7-2	TRBJ2-7	CASSWTSGSNEQYF
TRBV27	TRBJ1-1	CASSPQGPWDTEAFF
TRBV18	TRBJ1-5	CASSPNAGQGNNQPQHF
TRBV19	TRBJ2-7	CASSWSSGDLYEQYF
TRBV6-6	TRBJ1-5	CASSYSRQPQHF
TRBV2	TRBJ2-2	CASRRTSGELFF
TRBV5-4	TRBJ1-3	CASSSGDRRNTIYF
TRBV4-1	TRBJ2-7	CASSQTLADLPYEQYF